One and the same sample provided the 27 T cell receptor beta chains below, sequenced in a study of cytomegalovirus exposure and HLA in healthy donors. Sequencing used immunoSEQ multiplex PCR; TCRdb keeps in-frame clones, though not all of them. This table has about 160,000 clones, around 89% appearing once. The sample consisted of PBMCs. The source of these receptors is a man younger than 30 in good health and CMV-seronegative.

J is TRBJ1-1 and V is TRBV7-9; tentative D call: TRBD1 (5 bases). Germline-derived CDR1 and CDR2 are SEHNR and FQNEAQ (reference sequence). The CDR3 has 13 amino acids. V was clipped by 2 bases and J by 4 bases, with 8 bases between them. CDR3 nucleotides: TGTGCCAGCAGCTTAATAGGGGTCACTGAAGCTTTCTTT. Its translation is CASSLIGVTEAFF.

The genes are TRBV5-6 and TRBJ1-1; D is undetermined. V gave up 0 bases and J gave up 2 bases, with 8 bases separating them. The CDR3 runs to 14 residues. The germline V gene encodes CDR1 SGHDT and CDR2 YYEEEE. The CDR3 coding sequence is TGTGCCAGCAGCTTGGTTCAGAAAAACACTGAAGCTTTCTTT. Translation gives CASSLVQKNTEAFF.

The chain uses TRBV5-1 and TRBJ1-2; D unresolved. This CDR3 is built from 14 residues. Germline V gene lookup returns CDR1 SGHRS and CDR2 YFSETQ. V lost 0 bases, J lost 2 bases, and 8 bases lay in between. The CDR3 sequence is CASSLDRGNYGYTF. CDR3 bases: TGCGCCAGCAGCTTGGATCGGGGAAACTATGGCTACACCTTC.

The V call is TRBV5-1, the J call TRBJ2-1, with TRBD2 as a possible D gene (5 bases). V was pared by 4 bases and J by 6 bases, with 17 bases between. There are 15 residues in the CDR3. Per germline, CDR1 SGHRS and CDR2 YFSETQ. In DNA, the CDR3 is TGCGCCAGCAGCCCGAATGGGAGAATGGCCAATGAGCAGTTCTTC. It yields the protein CASSPNGRMANEQFF.

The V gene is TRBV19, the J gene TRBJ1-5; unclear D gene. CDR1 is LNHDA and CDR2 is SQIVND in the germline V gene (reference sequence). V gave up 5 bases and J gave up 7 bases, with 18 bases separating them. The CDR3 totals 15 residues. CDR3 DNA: TGTGCCAGTAGTCCCTCCTCAGGTTCCCGACAGCCCCAGCATTTT. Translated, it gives CASSPSSGSRQPQHF.

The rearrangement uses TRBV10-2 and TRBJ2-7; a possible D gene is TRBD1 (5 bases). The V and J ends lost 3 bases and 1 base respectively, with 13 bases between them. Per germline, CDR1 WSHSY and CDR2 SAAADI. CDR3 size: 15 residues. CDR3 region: CASSDQGKGSYEQYV. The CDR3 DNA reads TGCGCCAGCAGTGACCAGGGAAAAGGATCCTACGAGCAGTACGTC.

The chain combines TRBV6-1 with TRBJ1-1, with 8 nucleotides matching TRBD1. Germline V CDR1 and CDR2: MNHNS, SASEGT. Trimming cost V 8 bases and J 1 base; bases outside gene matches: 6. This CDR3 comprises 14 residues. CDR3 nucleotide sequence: TGTGCCAGCGCCGTGACAGGGGAGAACACTGAAGCTTTCTTT. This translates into CASAVTGENTEAFF.

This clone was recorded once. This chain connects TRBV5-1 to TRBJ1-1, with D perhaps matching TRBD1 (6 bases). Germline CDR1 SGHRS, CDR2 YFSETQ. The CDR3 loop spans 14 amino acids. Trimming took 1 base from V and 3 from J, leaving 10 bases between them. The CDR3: CASSLNRVDTEAFF. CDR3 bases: TGCGCCAGCAGCTTGAACAGGGTTGACACTGAAGCTTTCTTT.

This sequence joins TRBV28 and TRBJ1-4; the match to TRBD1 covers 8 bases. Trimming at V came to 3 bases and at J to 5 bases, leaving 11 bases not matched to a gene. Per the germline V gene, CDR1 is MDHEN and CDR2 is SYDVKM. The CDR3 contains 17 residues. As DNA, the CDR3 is TGTGCCAGCAGTTTGGGGACAGGTGTTATGGAGAATGAAAAACTGTTTTTT. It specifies CASSLGTGVMENEKLFF.

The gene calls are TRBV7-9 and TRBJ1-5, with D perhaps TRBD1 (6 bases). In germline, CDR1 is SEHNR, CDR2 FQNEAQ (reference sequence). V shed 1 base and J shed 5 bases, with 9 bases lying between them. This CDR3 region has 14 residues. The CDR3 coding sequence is TGTGCCAGCAGCTTAGGGGGGCGCGATCAGCCCCAGCATTTT. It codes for CASSLGGRDQPQHF.

The CDR3 coding sequence is TGTGCCAGCAGTCCCGGGACAGGGTTCAACGAGCAGTACTTC. As protein: CASSPGTGFNEQYF. The gene calls are TRBV28 and TRBJ2-7, with 9 positions matching TRBD1. This CDR3 has 14 amino acids. V was pared by 5 bases and J by 5 bases, with 7 bases of the junction left unmatched. In germline, CDR1 is MDHEN, CDR2 SYDVKM.

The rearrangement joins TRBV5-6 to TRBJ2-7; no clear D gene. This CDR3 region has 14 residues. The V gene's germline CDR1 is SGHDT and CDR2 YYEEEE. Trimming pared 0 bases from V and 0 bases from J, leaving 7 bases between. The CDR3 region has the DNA TGTGCCAGCAGCTTGGAACAGATCTCCTACGAGCAGTACGTC. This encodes CASSLEQISYEQYV.

CDR3 nucleotide sequence: TGTGCCGGAGCCGGGACAGGGGTGTTGGACGAGCAGTACGTC. It is translated as CAGAGTGVLDEQYV. This rearrangement joins TRBV6-1 to TRBJ2-7; the match to TRBD1 covers 10 bases. V shed 11 bases, J shed 5 bases, and the junction held 12 bases outside the gene matches. Germline CDR1 MNHNS, CDR2 SASEGT. This CDR3 has 14 amino acids.

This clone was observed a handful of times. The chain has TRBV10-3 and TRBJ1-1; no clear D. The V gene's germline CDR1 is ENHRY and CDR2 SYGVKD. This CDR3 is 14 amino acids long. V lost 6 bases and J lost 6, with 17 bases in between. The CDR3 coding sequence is TGTGCCATCAGCCCGCAGGCCGGGAGGTCTGAAGCTTTCTTT. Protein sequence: CAISPQAGRSEAFF.

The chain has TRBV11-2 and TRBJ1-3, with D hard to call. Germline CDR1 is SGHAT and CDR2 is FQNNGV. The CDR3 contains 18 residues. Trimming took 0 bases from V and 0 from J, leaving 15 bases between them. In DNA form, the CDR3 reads TGTGCCAGCAGCTTAGATTTTACTGGGAGGACCTCTGGAAACACCATATATTTT. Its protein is CASSLDFTGRTSGNTIYF.

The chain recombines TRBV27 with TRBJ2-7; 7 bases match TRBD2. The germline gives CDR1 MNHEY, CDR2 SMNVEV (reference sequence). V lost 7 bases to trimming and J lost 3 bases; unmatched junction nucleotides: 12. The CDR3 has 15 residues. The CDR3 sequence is CASKLGGTGNYEQYF. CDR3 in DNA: TGTGCCAGCAAGCTGGGAGGGACCGGGAACTACGAGCAGTACTTC.

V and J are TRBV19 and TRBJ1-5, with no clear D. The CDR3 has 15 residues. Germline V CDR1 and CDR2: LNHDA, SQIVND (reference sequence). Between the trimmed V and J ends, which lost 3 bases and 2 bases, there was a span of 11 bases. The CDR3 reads CASSMSGSGNQPQHF. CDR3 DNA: TGTGCCAGTAGTATGTCAGGCTCCGGCAATCAGCCCCAGCATTTT.

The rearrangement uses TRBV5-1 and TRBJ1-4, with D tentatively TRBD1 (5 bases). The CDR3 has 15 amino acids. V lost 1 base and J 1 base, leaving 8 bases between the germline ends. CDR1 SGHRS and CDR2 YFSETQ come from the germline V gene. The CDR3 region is CASSLPGVTNEKLFF. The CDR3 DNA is TGCGCCAGCAGCTTGCCGGGGGTAACTAATGAAAAACTGTTTTTT.

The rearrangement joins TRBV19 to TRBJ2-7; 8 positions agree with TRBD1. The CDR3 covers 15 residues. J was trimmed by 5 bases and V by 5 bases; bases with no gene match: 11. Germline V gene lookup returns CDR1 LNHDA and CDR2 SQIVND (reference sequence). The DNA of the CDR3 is TGTGCCAGTAGTTTACTCGGACAGGGCATCGACGAGCAGTACTTC. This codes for CASSLLGQGIDEQYF.

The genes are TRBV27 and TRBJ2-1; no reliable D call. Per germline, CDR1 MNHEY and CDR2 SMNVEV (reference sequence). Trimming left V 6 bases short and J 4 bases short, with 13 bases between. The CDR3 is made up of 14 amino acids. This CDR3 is CASRSRVSYNEQFF. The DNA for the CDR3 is TGTGCCAGCAGGAGCCGGGTGTCATACAATGAGCAGTTCTTC.

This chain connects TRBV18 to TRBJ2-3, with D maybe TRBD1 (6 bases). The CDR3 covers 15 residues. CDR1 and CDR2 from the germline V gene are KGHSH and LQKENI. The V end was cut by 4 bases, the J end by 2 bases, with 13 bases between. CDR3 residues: CASSLPGQLTDTQYF. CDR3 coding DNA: TGTGCCAGCTCACTACCCGGACAGCTCACAGATACGCAGTATTTT.

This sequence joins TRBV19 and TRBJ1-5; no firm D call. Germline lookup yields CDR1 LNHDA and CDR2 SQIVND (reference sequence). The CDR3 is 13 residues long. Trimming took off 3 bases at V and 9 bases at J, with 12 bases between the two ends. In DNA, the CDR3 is TGTGCCAGTAGTATGTCGGGGTTTTTGCCCCAGCATTTT. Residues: CASSMSGFLPQHF.

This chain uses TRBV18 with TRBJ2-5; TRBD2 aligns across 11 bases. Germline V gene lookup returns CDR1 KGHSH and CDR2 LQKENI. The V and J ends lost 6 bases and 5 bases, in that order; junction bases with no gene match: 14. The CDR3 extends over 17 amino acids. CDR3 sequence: CASSSTNAIAGGETQYF. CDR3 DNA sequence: TGTGCCAGCTCGTCCACTAACGCGATAGCGGGAGGGGAGACCCAGTACTTC.

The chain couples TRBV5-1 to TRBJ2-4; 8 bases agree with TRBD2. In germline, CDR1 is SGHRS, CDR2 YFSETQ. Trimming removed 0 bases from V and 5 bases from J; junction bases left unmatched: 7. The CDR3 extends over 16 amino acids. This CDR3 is CASSLGLGRVQNIQYF. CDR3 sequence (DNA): TGCGCCAGCAGCTTGGGCCTCGGGAGGGTCCAAAACATTCAGTACTTC.

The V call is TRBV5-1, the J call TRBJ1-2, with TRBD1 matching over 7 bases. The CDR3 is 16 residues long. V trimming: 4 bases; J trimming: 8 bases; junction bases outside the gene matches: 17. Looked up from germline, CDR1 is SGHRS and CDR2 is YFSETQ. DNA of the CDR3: TGCGCCAGCAGCCCCGGGACAGTCCAGGGCCCTATGGGCTACACCTTC. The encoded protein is CASSPGTVQGPMGYTF.

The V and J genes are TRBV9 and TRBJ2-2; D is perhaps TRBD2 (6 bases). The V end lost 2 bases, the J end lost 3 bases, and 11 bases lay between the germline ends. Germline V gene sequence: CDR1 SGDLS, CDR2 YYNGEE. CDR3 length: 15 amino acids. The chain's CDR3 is CASSVGGGHTGELFF. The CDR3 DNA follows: TGTGCCAGCAGCGTGGGGGGAGGACACACCGGGGAGCTGTTTTTT.

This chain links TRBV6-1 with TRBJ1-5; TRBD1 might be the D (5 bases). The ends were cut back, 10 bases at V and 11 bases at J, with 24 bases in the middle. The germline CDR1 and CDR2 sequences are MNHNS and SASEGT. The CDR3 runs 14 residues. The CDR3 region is CATKSTDLRPSQHF. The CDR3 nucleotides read TGTGCCACCAAATCGACAGACCTCCGTCCGTCCCAGCATTTT.